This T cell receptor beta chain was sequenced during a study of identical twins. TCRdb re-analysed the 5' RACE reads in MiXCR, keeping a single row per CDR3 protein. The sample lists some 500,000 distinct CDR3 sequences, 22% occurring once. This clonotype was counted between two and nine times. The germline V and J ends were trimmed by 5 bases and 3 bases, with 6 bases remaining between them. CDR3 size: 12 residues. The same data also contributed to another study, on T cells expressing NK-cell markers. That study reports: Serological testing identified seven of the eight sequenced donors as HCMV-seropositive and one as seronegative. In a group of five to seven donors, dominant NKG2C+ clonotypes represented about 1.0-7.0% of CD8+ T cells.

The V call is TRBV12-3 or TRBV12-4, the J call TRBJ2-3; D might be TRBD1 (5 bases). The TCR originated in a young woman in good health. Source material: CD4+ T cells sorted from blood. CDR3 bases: TGTGCCAGCAGTCGACAGACAGATACGCAGTATTTT. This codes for CASSRQTDTQYF.